This is a list of T cell receptor beta chains from one sample in a study of T cells in Graves' hyperthyroidism and ophthalmopathy. Each CDR3 protein gets one entry after TCRdb re-called the multiplex PCR reads with MiXCR. The sample has some 350,000 distinct CDR3 sequences, 15% to 20% seen once. The specimen was blood. These receptors came from a woman aged 18 to 35 with Graves' hyperthyroidism. Each CDR3 is given with its conserved first and last residue. The order of the fields is CDR3 length, V gene, clone size, J gene, D gene, CDR3 protein, CDR3 DNA. D genes are given only for firm matches. The listing skips clone size in some rows; elsewhere it reads once, few, many or a size class.

>18|TRBV27|many|TRBJ2-7|TRBD2
CASSLYSIRTSGDYEQYF
TGTGCCAGCAGTCTTTACTCAATACGGACTAGCGGTGACTACGAGCAGTACTTC
>12|TRBV3-1|many|TRBJ2-5|NA
CASSQNYGTQYF
TGTGCCAGCAGCCAAAATTATGGGACCCAGTACTTC
>16|TRBV6-1|NA|TRBJ2-7|NA
CASSDEGSRGSYEQYF
TGTGCCAGCAGTGACGAGGGGAGCAGGGGCTCCTACGAGCAGTACTTC
>14|TRBV20-1|many|TRBJ2-5|TRBD2
CSAPPPGLGETQYF
TGCAGTGCTCCCCCCCCGGGACTAGGGGAGACCCAGTACTTC
>15|TRBV20-1|many|TRBJ1-2|NA
CSARDFEGANYGYTF
TGCAGTGCTAGAGATTTTGAGGGAGCTAACTATGGCTACACCTTC
>9|TRBV29-1|NA|TRBJ1-5|NA
CSVGWPQHF
TGCAGCGTTGGATGGCCCCAGCATTTT
>14|TRBV6-1|many|TRBJ2-5|TRBD1
CASSRTGVQETQYF
TGTGCCAGCAGTCGGACAGGGGTCCAAGAGACCCAGTACTTC
>13|TRBV9|many|TRBJ1-2|NA
CASSVNGNYGYTF
TGTGCCAGCAGCGTAAACGGGAACTATGGCTACACCTTC
>14|TRBV20-1|many|TRBJ2-2|NA
CSARQGQGTGELFF
TGCAGTGCTAGGCAGGGGCAGGGCACCGGGGAGCTGTTTTTT
>15|TRBV28|many|TRBJ1-5|NA
CASSVGARGNQPQHF
TGTGCCAGCAGTGTGGGAGCGAGGGGGAATCAGCCCCAGCATTTT
>15|TRBV6-1|many|TRBJ2-2|TRBD1
CASIPGQGAHGELFF
TGTGCCAGCATCCCGGGACAGGGTGCTCACGGGGAGCTGTTTTTT
>14|TRBV12-3/TRBV12-4|many|TRBJ2-7|NA
CASSTRAASYEQYF
TGTGCCAGCAGTACCCGGGCGGCCTCATACGAGCAGTACTTC
>16|TRBV7-8|many|TRBJ1-5|NA
CASSIVIRGRIQPQHF
TGTGCCAGCAGCATAGTAATCAGGGGAAGAATTCAGCCCCAGCATTTT
>13|TRBV12-3/TRBV12-4|many|TRBJ2-7|NA
CASSLNNPYEQYF
TGTGCCAGCAGTTTAAATAATCCCTACGAGCAGTACTTC
>13|TRBV2|many|TRBJ2-5|TRBD1
CASTRQGQETQYF
TGTGCCAGCACTCGACAGGGACAAGAGACCCAGTACTTC
>14|TRBV11-2|NA|TRBJ2-5|NA
CASSKTGDHETQYF
TGTGCCAGCAGCAAGACGGGGGACCACGAGACCCAGTACTTC
>14|TRBV6-1|many|TRBJ1-6|NA
CASSEPNRNSPLHF
TGTGCCAGCAGCGAGCCCAACAGGAATTCACCCCTCCACTTT
>17|TRBV6-4|many|TRBJ2-6|NA
CASSRLWRYSGANVLTF
TGTGCCAGCAGTCGATTATGGCGGTACTCTGGGGCCAACGTCCTGACTTTC
>13|TRBV12-3/TRBV12-4|many|TRBJ2-5|NA
CASSFPAKETQYF
TGTGCCAGCAGTTTCCCCGCGAAAGAGACCCAGTACTTC
>14|TRBV7-8|many|TRBJ2-7|NA
CASSFRSTGYEQYF
TGTGCCAGCAGCTTTAGATCGACCGGCTACGAGCAGTACTTC
>14|TRBV20-1|NA|TRBJ2-5|TRBD2
CSARAGGARETQYF
TGCAGTGCCCGAGCGGGGGGGGCTCGGGAGACCCAGTACTTC
>13|TRBV6-1|many|TRBJ2-7|NA
CASSEQASYEQYF
TGTGCCAGCAGTGAACAGGCAAGCTACGAGCAGTACTTC
>14|TRBV7-2|many|TRBJ1-2|NA
CASSSGAFNYGYTF
TGTGCCAGCAGTTCAGGGGCGTTTAACTATGGCTACACCTTC
>12|TRBV20-1|NA|TRBJ2-5|NA
CSARTLQETQYF
TGCAGTGCTAGGACTCTTCAAGAGACCCAGTACTTC
>12|TRBV20-1|many|TRBJ1-2|TRBD1
CSALDRELGYTF
TGCAGTGCTCTCGACAGGGAGCTTGGCTACACCTTC
>19|TRBV11-2|NA|TRBJ2-6|NA
CASSPYRENQVSGANVLTF
TGTGCCAGCAGCCCCTACCGGGAAAATCAAGTCTCTGGGGCCAACGTCCTGACTTTC
>18|TRBV4-1|many|TRBJ1-5|TRBD1
CASSQSGQGLYSNQPQHF
TGCGCCAGCAGCCAGTCCGGACAGGGCCTTTATAGCAATCAGCCCCAGCATTTT
>13|TRBV27|many|TRBJ1-2|NA
CASSLLGGAGYTF
TGTGCCAGCAGTTTATTGGGGGGCGCTGGCTACACCTTC
>13|TRBV12-3/TRBV12-4|many|TRBJ2-5|NA
CASRTENQETQYF
TGTGCCAGCAGGACAGAGAACCAAGAGACCCAGTACTTC
>12|TRBV7-9|few|TRBJ1-5|NA
CASSNGIQPQHF
TGTGCCAGCAGCAACGGGATCCAGCCCCAGCATTTT
>16|TRBV30|few|TRBJ2-2|NA
CAWSVPQGPITGGLFF
TGTGCCTGGAGTGTTCCGCAGGGGCCAATCACCGGGGGGCTGTTTTTT
>14|TRBV29-1|NA|TRBJ2-2|TRBD2
CSVTSGVNTGELFF
TGCAGCGTTACTAGCGGGGTGAACACCGGGGAGCTGTTTTTT
>15|TRBV28|many|TRBJ2-5|NA
CASSLRGRDIETQYF
TGTGCCAGCAGTTTAAGGGGCAGGGATATTGAGACCCAGTACTTC
>15|TRBV28|many|TRBJ1-1|NA
CASRIQGWGDTEAFF
TGTGCCAGCAGAATACAGGGATGGGGGGACACTGAAGCTTTCTTT
>16|TRBV6-1|NA|TRBJ2-7|TRBD2
CASSPLAGGPFSEQYF
TGTGCCAGCAGCCCATTGGCGGGGGGGCCTTTCTCCGAGCAGTACTTC
>13|TRBV2|few|TRBJ2-2|NA
CASSEFGVGELFF
TGTGCCAGCAGTGAATTTGGGGTTGGGGAGCTGTTTTTT
>18|TRBV7-8|many|TRBJ1-5|NA
CASSFPPTGLWSNQPQHF
TGTGCCAGCAGCTTTCCCCCGACAGGACTCTGGAGCAATCAGCCCCAGCATTTT
>17|TRBV6-5|many|TRBJ1-6|NA
CASSYSRLPFSGSPLHF
TGTGCCAGCAGTTACTCGAGATTGCCCTTTTCAGGTTCACCCCTCCACTTT
>14|TRBV7-9|once|TRBJ2-7|NA
CASSPRDDPYEQYF
TGTGCCAGCAGTCCCCGGGACGACCCCTACGAGCAGTACTTC
>17|TRBV19|few|TRBJ2-6|TRBD1
CASNTGTGGSGANVLTF
TGTGCCAGTAATACCGGGACAGGGGGCTCTGGGGCCAACGTCCTGACTTTC
>18|TRBV5-4|many|TRBJ1-2|TRBD1
CASSLAGEWTGGENGYTF
TGTGCCAGCAGCTTGGCCGGGGAGTGGACAGGGGGCGAGAATGGCTACACCTTC
>15|TRBV20-1|many|TRBJ1-2|TRBD1
CSARDRGGSSYGYTF
TGCAGTGCTAGGGACAGGGGTGGGAGCTCTTATGGCTACACCTTC
>14|TRBV6-4|many|TRBJ1-2|NA
CASSPTGSSYGYTF
TGTGCCAGCAGTCCTACAGGGTCGAGCTATGGCTACACCTTC
>14|TRBV28|NA|TRBJ1-6|NA
CASSSQMNNSPLHF
TGTGCCAGCAGTTCCCAGATGAATAATTCACCCCTCCACTTT
>14|TRBV7-6|few|TRBJ2-5|NA
CASSFLGTGETQYF
TGTGCCAGCAGCTTTTTGGGGACGGGGGAGACCCAGTACTTC
>15|TRBV4-1|many|TRBJ2-5|TRBD1
CASSQDRTGGETQYF
TGCGCCAGCAGCCAAGATCGGACAGGCGGTGAGACCCAGTACTTC
>14|TRBV6-1|many|TRBJ1-5|NA
CASSLTGFNQPQHF
TGTGCCAGCAGTCTTACAGGGTTCAATCAGCCCCAGCATTTT
>14|TRBV9|many|TRBJ1-2|TRBD1
CASSVDRGNYGYTF
TGTGCCAGCAGCGTTGACAGGGGCAACTATGGCTACACCTTC
>14|TRBV6-1|many|TRBJ2-7|NA
CASSEGRGKYEQYF
TGTGCCAGCAGTGAAGGTAGAGGGAAGTACGAGCAGTACTTC
>14|TRBV12-3/TRBV12-4|NA|TRBJ2-7|NA
CASWDRTSSYEQYF
TGTGCCAGCTGGGACCGAACGTCCAGCTACGAGCAGTACTTC
>13|TRBV6-1|many|TRBJ2-2|NA
CASSVSENGELFF
TGTGCCAGCAGTGTTTCGGAGAACGGGGAGCTGTTTTTT
>11|TRBV20-1|many|TRBJ1-2|NA
CSASRRYGYTF
TGCAGTGCTAGTAGGCGCTATGGCTACACCTTC
>17|TRBV27|many|TRBJ1-2|NA
CASSLSGVPHPNYGYTF
TGTGCCAGCAGTTTGTCGGGAGTACCACACCCGAACTATGGCTACACCTTC
>13|TRBV6-1|NA|TRBJ1-2|NA
CASALGTSYGYTF
TGTGCCAGCGCCTTAGGGACAAGCTATGGCTACACCTTC
>15|TRBV15|NA|TRBJ2-2|NA
CATSGGTQGIGELFF
TGTGCCACCAGCGGTGGGACCCAAGGAATAGGGGAGCTGTTTTTT
>15|TRBV10-3|many|TRBJ1-3|NA
CAISEPDVAGNTIYF
TGTGCCATCAGTGAGCCCGACGTTGCTGGAAACACCATATATTTT
>13|TRBV30|many|TRBJ1-1|NA
CAWRDARLGRAFF
TGTGCCTGGAGAGACGCCCGGCTGGGTCGCGCTTTCTTT
>18|TRBV13|many|TRBJ1-2|NA
CASSSYLISLTENYGYTF
TGTGCCAGCAGCTCGTACCTCATTTCATTGACCGAGAACTATGGCTACACCTTC